This is a list of T cell receptor beta chains from one sample in a study of blood T cell repertoires in COVID-19. Data came from immunoSEQ multiplex PCR; TCRdb stores just in-frame clones and leaves some out. This table has about 210,000 clones, around 80% appearing once. The sequenced sample was peripheral blood. These receptor sequences come from a woman aged 40 to 50 with acute or convalescent COVID-19. The CDR3 runs from the conserved cysteine through the conserved F or W. Each record gives: clone size, J gene, V gene, CDR3 protein. Only some rows state a clone size, as once, few, many or a class for expanded clones.

clone_size: few; j_call: TRBJ2-7; v_call: TRBV7-2; cdr3_aa: CASSSTGRLGYEQYF
clone_size: .; j_call: TRBJ1-1; v_call: TRBV5-1; cdr3_aa: CASSFSGLNTEAFF
clone_size: few; j_call: TRBJ2-7; v_call: TRBV15; cdr3_aa: CATSRDFSSGRENEQYF
clone_size: .; j_call: TRBJ2-3; v_call: TRBV5-6; cdr3_aa: CASSLTGGRITFIEYF
clone_size: .; j_call: TRBJ1-4; v_call: TRBV5-1; cdr3_aa: CASSPGDRDNEKLFF
clone_size: .; j_call: TRBJ2-6; v_call: TRBV5-4; cdr3_aa: CASSLQTSGANVLTF
clone_size: .; j_call: TRBJ1-2; v_call: TRBV4-1; cdr3_aa: CASSGQGGYGYTF
clone_size: .; j_call: TRBJ2-4; v_call: TRBV5-6; cdr3_aa: CASSPPGGGVGIQYF
clone_size: few; j_call: TRBJ1-2; v_call: TRBV6-5; cdr3_aa: CASSRRTRGYGYTF
clone_size: .; j_call: TRBJ2-7; v_call: TRBV5-1; cdr3_aa: CASSLLTGREPGYEQYF
clone_size: .; j_call: TRBJ1-2; v_call: TRBV5-1; cdr3_aa: CASSYGQGGAGYTF
clone_size: .; j_call: TRBJ1-1; v_call: TRBV19; cdr3_aa: CAVIKDTLNTEAFF
clone_size: .; j_call: TRBJ2-7; v_call: TRBV5-1; cdr3_aa: CASSLAPPPGLAFSYEQYF
clone_size: .; j_call: TRBJ1-4; v_call: TRBV30; cdr3_aa: CAWNRGLTTNEKLFF
clone_size: .; j_call: TRBJ2-2; v_call: TRBV5-1; cdr3_aa: CASSLSYGTTNTGELFF
clone_size: .; j_call: TRBJ2-3; v_call: TRBV12-5; cdr3_aa: CASGPSGRAVDTQYF
clone_size: .; j_call: TRBJ1-3; v_call: TRBV19; cdr3_aa: CASNKQGSGNTIYF
clone_size: .; j_call: TRBJ2-2; v_call: TRBV5-1; cdr3_aa: CASSDAGTSKAGELFF
clone_size: .; j_call: TRBJ2-7; v_call: TRBV5-6; cdr3_aa: CASTPRGGTSVHEQYF
clone_size: .; j_call: TRBJ2-7; v_call: TRBV2; cdr3_aa: CASSATNYEQYF
clone_size: .; j_call: TRBJ1-1; v_call: TRBV19; cdr3_aa: CASSDRVDAEAFF
clone_size: .; j_call: TRBJ2-3; v_call: TRBV5-1; cdr3_aa: CASSLRGTYGDTQYF
clone_size: .; j_call: TRBJ2-3; v_call: TRBV6-2/TRBV6-3; cdr3_aa: CASSYSSVGRVNRPSTDTQYF
clone_size: .; j_call: TRBJ2-6; v_call: TRBV10-1; cdr3_aa: CASRPGSGANVLTF
clone_size: .; j_call: TRBJ1-1; v_call: TRBV5-1; cdr3_aa: CASSLEVGGTEAFF
clone_size: .; j_call: TRBJ2-1; v_call: TRBV7-9; cdr3_aa: CASSAGTSGRALDNEQFF
clone_size: .; j_call: TRBJ2-2; v_call: TRBV15; cdr3_aa: CATSRGAGPNTGELFF
clone_size: .; j_call: TRBJ1-4; v_call: TRBV5-6; cdr3_aa: CASSLLSVARDNEKLFF
clone_size: .; j_call: TRBJ2-1; v_call: TRBV11-2; cdr3_aa: CASSRVQVAGGEQFF
clone_size: few; j_call: TRBJ2-1; v_call: TRBV29-1; cdr3_aa: CSVDLGTGLHEQFF
clone_size: .; j_call: TRBJ2-1; v_call: TRBV18; cdr3_aa: CASSRISGSYNEQFF
clone_size: .; j_call: TRBJ2-2; v_call: TRBV6-4; cdr3_aa: CASSAGTSGDNTGELFF
clone_size: .; j_call: TRBJ2-1; v_call: TRBV6-6; cdr3_aa: CASSYSGLAVDEQFF
clone_size: .; j_call: TRBJ1-1; v_call: TRBV2; cdr3_aa: CASSESPMNTEAFF
clone_size: .; j_call: TRBJ2-2; v_call: TRBV7-8; cdr3_aa: CASSLETGITGELFF
clone_size: .; j_call: TRBJ1-6; v_call: TRBV5-6; cdr3_aa: CASSSPSGSSPLHF
clone_size: .; j_call: TRBJ1-3; v_call: TRBV7-6; cdr3_aa: CASSPLEGSSGNTIYF
clone_size: .; j_call: TRBJ1-4; v_call: TRBV15; cdr3_aa: CATSTTGTNEKLFF
clone_size: once; j_call: TRBJ2-7; v_call: TRBV4-1; cdr3_aa: CASSQEETAYEQYF
clone_size: .; j_call: TRBJ2-7; v_call: TRBV27; cdr3_aa: CASKRDGYYEQYF
clone_size: .; j_call: TRBJ2-3; v_call: TRBV3-1/TRBV3-2; cdr3_aa: CASSQGTGRSTDTQYF
clone_size: .; j_call: TRBJ2-5; v_call: TRBV7-8; cdr3_aa: CASLPLRSQETQYF
clone_size: once; j_call: TRBJ2-3; v_call: TRBV12-3/TRBV12-4; cdr3_aa: CASSFIRTDTQYF
clone_size: .; j_call: TRBJ1-5; v_call: TRBV28; cdr3_aa: CASSLAAGVGNQPQHF
clone_size: .; j_call: TRBJ1-1; v_call: TRBV5-1; cdr3_aa: CASSGRSRTEAFF
clone_size: .; j_call: TRBJ1-1; v_call: TRBV3-1/TRBV3-2; cdr3_aa: CASSPGGQGAEAFF